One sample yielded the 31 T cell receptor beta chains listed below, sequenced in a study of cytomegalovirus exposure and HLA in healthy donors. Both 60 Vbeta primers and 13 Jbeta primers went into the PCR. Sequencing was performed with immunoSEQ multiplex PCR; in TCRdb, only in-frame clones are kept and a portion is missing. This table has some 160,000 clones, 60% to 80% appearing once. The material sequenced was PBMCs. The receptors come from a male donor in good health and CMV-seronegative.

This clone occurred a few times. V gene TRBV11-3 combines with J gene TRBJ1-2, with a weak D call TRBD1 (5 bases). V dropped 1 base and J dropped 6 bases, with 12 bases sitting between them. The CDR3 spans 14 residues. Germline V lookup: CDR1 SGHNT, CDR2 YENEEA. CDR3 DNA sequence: TGTGCCAGCAGCTTAGTTTGGGGGGGGGATGGCTACACCTTC. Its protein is CASSLVWGGDGYTF.

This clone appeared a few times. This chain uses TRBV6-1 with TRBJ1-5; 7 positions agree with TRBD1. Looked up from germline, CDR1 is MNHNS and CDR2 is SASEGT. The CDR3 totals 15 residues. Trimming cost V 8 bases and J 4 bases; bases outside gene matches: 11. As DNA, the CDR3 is TGTGCCAGCCAAGACAGGGTCTCGTATAATCAGCCCCAGCATTTT. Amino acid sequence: CASQDRVSYNQPQHF.

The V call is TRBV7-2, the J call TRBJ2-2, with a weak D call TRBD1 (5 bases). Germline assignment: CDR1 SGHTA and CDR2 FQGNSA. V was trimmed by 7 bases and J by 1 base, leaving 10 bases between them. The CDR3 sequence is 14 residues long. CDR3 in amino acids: CASTPGQNTGELFF. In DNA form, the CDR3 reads TGTGCCAGCACCCCAGGACAGAACACCGGGGAGCTGTTTTTT. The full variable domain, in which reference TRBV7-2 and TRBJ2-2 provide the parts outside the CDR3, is GAGVSQSPSNKVTEKGKDVELRCDPISGHTALYWYRQSLGQGLEFLIYFQGNSAPDKSGLPSDRFSAERTGGSVSTLTIQRTQQEDSAVYLCASTPGQNTGELFFGEGSRLTVL.

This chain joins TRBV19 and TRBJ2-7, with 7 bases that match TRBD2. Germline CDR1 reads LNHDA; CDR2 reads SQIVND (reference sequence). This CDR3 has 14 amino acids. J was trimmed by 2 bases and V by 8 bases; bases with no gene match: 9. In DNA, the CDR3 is TGTGCCAGTGGCCCGAGCGGGACGACCTACGAGCAGTACTTC. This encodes CASGPSGTTYEQYF.

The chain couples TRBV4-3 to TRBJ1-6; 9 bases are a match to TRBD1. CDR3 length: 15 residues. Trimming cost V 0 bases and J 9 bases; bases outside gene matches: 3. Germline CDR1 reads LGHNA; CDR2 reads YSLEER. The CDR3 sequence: CASSQDTGGTSPLHF. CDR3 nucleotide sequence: TGCGCCAGCAGCCAAGATACAGGGGGCACTTCACCCCTCCACTTT.

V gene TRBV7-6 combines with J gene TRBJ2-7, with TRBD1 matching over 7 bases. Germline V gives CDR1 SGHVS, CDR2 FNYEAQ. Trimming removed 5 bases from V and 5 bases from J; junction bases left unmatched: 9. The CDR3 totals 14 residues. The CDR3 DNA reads TGTGCCAGCAGCGCAGGACAGGTTGGCGACGAGCAGTACTTC. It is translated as CASSAGQVGDEQYF.

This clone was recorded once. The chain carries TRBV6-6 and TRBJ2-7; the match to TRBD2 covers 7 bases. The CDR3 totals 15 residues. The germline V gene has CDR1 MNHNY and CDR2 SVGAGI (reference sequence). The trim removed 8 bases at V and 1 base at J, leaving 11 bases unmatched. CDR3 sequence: CASLTWGGPSYEQYF. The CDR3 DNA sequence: TGTGCCAGCCTAACGTGGGGGGGACCTTCCTACGAGCAGTACTTC.

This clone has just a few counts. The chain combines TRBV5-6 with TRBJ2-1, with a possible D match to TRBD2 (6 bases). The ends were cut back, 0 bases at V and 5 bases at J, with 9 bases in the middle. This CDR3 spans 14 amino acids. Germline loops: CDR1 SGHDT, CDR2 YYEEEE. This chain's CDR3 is CASSLGGRNNEQFF. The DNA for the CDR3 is TGTGCCAGCAGCTTGGGGGGGAGGAACAATGAGCAGTTCTTC.

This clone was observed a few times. CDR3 coding DNA: TGTGCCAGCAGTCTGGACAGAAAGAACACTGAAGCTTTCTTT. This codes for CASSLDRKNTEAFF. The chain has TRBV11-2 and TRBJ1-1, with D perhaps TRBD1 (6 bases). The germline V gene has CDR1 SGHAT and CDR2 FQNNGV. The ends were cut back, 6 bases at V and 1 base at J, with 12 bases in the middle. The CDR3 has 14 amino acids.

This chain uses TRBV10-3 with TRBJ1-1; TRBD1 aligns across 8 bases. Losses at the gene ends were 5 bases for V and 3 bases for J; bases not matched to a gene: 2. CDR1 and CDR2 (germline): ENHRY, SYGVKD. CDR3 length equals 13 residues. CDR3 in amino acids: CAISNRGDTEAFF. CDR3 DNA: TGTGCCATCAGTAACAGGGGGGACACTGAAGCTTTCTTT.

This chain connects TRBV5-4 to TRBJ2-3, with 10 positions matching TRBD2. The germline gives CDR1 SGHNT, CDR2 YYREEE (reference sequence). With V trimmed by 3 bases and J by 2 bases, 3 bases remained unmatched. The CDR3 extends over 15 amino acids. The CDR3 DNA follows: TGTGCCAGCAGCTCCCTAGCGGGGGCCACAGATACGCAGTATTTT. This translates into CASSSLAGATDTQYF. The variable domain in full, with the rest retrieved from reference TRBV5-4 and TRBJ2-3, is ETGVTQSPTHLIKTRGQQVTLRCSSQSGHNTVSWYQQALGQGPQFIFQYYREEENGRGNFPPRFSGLQFPNYSSELNVNALELDDSALYLCASSSLAGATDTQYFGPGTRLTVL.

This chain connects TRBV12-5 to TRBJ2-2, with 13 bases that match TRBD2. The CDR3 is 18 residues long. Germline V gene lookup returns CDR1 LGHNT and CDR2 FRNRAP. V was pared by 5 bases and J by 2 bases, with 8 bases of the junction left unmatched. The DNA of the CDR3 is TGTGCTAGTGGTGCCGCCGGGACTAGCGGGGTAAACACCGGGGAGCTGTTTTTT. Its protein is CASGAAGTSGVNTGELFF.

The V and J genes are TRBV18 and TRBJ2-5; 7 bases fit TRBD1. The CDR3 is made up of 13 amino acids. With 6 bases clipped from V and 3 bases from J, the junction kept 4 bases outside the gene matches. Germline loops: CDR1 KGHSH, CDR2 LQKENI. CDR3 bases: TGTGCCAGCTCCCCGGGACAGAAAGAGACCCAGTACTTC. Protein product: CASSPGQKETQYF.

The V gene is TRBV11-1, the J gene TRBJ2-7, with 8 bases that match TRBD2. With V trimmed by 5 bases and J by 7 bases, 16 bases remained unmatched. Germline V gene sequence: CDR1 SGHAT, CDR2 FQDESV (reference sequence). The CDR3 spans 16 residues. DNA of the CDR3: TGTGCCAGCAGCCCGAGTCGGGGCGGGAGGACGGGGGAGCAGTACTTC. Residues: CASSPSRGGRTGEQYF. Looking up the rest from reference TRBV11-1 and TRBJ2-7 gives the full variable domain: EAEVAQSPRYKITEKSQAVAFWCDPISGHATLYWYRQILGQGPELLVQFQDESVVDDSQLPKDRFSAERLKGVDSTLKIQPAELGDSAMYLCASSPSRGGRTGEQYFGPGTRLTVT.

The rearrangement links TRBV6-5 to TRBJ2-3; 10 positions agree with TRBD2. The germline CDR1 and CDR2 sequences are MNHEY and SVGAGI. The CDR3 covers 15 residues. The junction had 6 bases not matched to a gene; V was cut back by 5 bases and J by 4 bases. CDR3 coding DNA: TGTGCCAGCAGTCCAGCGGGAGGGGGGGCAGATACGCAGTATTTT. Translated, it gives CASSPAGGGADTQYF.

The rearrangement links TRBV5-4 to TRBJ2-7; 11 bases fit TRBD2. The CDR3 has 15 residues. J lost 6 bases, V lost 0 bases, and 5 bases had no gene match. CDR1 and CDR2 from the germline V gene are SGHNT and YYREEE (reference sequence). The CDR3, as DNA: TGTGCCAGCAGCTTGGTGATAGCGGGAGGGGGCGAGCAGTACTTC. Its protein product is CASSLVIAGGGEQYF.

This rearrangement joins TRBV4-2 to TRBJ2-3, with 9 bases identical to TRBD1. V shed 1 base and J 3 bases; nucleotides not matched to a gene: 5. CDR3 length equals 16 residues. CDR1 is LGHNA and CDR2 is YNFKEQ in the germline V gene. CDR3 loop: CASSQARDRETDTQYF. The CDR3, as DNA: TGTGCCAGCAGCCAAGCCCGGGACAGGGAAACAGATACGCAGTATTTT.

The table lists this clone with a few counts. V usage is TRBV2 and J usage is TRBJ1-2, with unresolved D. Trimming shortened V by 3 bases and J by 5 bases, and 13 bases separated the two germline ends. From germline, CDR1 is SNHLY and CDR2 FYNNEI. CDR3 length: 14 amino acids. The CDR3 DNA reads TGTGCCAGCAGTGACTCGGCCCCGGGGTATGGCTACACCTTC. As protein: CASSDSAPGYGYTF.

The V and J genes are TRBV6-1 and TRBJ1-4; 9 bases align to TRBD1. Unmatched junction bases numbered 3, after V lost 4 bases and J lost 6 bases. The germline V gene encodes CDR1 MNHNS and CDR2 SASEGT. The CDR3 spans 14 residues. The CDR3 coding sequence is TGTGCCAGCAGTGGGGGACAGGGATATGAAAAACTGTTTTTT. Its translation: CASSGGQGYEKLFF.

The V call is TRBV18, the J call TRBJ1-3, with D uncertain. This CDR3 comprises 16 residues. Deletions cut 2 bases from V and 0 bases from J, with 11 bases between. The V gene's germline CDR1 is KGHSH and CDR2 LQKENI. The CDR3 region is CASSPSRVSSGNTIYF. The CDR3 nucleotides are TGTGCCAGCTCACCAAGTCGGGTTAGCTCTGGAAACACCATATATTTT.

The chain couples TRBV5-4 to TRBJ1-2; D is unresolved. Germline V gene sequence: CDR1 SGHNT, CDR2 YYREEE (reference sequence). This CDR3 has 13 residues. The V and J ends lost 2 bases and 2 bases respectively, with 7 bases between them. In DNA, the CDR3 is TGTGCCAGCAGCTTCGGCGGGAACTATGGCTACACCTTC. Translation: CASSFGGNYGYTF.

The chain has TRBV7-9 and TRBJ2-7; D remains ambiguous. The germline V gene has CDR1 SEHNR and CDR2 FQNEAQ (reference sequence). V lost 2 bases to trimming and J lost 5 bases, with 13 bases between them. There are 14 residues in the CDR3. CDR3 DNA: TGTGCCAGCAGCTTAAGGCAGCGTTTTCACGAGCAGTACTTC. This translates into CASSLRQRFHEQYF.

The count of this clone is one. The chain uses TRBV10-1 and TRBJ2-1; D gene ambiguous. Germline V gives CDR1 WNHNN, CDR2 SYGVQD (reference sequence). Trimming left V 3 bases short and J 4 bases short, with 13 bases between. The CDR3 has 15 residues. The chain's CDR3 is CASSDLRPQYNEQFF. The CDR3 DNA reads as TGCGCCAGCAGTGATCTCAGGCCCCAATACAATGAGCAGTTCTTC.

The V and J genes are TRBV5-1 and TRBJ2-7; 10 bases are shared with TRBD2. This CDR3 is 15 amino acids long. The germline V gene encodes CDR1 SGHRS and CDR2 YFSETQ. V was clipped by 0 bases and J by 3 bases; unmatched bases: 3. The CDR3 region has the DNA TGCGCCAGCAGCTTGGAAGCGGGAGGGTTCTACGAGCAGTACTTC. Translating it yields CASSLEAGGFYEQYF.

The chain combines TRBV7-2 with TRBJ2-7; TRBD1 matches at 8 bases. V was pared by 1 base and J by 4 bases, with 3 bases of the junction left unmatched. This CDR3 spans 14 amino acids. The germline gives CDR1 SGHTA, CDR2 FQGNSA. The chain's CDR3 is CASSLGTGIYEQYF. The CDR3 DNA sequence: TGTGCCAGCAGCTTAGGGACAGGGATTTACGAGCAGTACTTC.

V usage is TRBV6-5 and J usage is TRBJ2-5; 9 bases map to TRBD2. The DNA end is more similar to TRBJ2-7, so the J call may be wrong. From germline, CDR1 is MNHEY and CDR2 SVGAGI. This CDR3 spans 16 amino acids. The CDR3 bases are TGTGCCAGCAGTTCCCTTGGAGCGGGAGGAACCCACGAGCAGTACTTC. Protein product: CASSSLGAGGTHEQYF.

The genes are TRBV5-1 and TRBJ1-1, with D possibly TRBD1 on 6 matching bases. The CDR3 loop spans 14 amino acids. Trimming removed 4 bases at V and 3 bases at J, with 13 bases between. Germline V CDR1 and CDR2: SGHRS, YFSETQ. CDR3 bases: TGCGCCAGCAGCCTACAGGGAGGGGACACTGAAGCTTTCTTT. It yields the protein CASSLQGGDTEAFF.

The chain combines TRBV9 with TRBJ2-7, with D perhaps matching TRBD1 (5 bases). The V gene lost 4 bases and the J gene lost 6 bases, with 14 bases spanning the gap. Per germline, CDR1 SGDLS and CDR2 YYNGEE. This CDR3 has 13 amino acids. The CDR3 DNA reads TGTGCCAGCAGCCCGGAGTCAGGGTTCGAGCAGTACTTC. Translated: CASSPESGFEQYF.

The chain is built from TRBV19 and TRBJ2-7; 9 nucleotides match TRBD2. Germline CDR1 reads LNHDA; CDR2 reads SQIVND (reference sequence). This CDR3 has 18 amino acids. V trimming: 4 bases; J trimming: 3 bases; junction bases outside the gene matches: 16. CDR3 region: CASSSPRSGGISFYEQYF. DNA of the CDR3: TGTGCCAGTAGTAGCCCCCGCAGCGGGGGGATCAGTTTCTACGAGCAGTACTTC.

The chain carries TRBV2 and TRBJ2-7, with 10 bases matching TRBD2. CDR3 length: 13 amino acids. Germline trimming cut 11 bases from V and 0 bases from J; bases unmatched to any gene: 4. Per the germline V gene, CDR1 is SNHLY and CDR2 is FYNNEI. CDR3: CAGRTSGSYEQYF. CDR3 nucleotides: TGTGCCGGCCGGACTAGCGGCTCCTACGAGCAGTACTTC. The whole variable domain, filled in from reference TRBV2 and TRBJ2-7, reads EPEVTQTPSHQVTQMGQEVILRCVPISNHLYFYWYRQILGQKVEFLVSFYNNEISEKSEIFDDQFSVERPDGSNFTLKIRSTKLEDSAMYFCAGRTSGSYEQYFGPGTRLTVT.

The CDR3 sequence: CASSSQGIGEEHEQYF. The CDR3 DNA sequence: TGTGCCAGCAGCTCGCAAGGTATCGGAGAGGAGCACGAGCAGTACTTC. The rearrangement joins TRBV7-9 to TRBJ2-7, with D uncertain. Germline CDR1 reads SEHNR; CDR2 reads FQNEAQ (reference sequence). V lost 4 bases and J 5 bases, leaving 21 bases between the germline ends. The CDR3 covers 16 residues.